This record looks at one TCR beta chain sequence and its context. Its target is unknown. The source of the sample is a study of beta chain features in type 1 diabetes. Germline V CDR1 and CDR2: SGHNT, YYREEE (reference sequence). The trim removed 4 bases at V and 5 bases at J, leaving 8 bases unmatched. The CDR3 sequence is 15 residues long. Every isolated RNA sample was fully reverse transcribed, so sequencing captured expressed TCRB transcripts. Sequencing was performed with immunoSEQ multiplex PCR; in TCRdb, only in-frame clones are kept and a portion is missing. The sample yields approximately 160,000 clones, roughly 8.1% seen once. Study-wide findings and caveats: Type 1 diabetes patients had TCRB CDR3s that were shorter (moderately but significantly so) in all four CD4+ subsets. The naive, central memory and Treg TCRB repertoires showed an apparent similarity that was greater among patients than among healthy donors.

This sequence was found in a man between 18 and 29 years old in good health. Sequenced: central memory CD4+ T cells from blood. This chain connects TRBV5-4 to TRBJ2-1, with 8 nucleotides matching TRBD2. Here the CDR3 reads CASSQGREAHNEQFF. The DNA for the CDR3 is TGTGCCAGCAGCCAAGGGCGGGAGGCACACAATGAGCAGTTCTTC. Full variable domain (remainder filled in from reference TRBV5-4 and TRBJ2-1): ETGVTQSPTHLIKTRGQQVTLRCSSQSGHNTVSWYQQALGQGPQFIFQYYREEENGRGNFPPRFSGLQFPNYSSELNVNALELDDSALYLCASSQGREAHNEQFFGPGTRLTVL.